A selection of T cell receptor beta chains follows, all from one sample in a study of blood T cell repertoires in COVID-19. Clones were sequenced by immunoSEQ multiplex PCR, and TCRdb holds only the in-frame ones, with some missing. This sample yields about 200,000 clones, of which 70% to 90% are seen a single time; roughly 8.4% belongs to the top ten. The sequenced material came from PBMCs or T cells enriched from blood (not recorded which). Receptor source: a woman in her late teens or twenties who had recovered from COVID-19. CDR3s include the opening cysteine and the closing phenylalanine or tryptophan. A D gene is named only where the DNA matches it firmly. Size is stated for part of the rows, as once, few or many counts, or as a class when the clone is expanded.

TRBD1	TRBV28	TRBJ1-2	once	CASSLDRINYGYTF	TGTGCCAGCAGTTTGGACAGGATAAACTATGGCTACACCTTC
.	TRBV2	TRBJ1-1	.	CASRTESHKLNTEAFF	TGTGCCAGCAGGACAGAAAGTCACAAGTTGAACACTGAAGCTTTCTTT
.	TRBV5-1	TRBJ1-3	.	CASSLAGYGNTIYF	TGCGCCAGCAGCTTGGCAGGGTACGGAAACACCATATATTTT
TRBD1	TRBV6-1	TRBJ2-7	.	CASSEALRGGSRYEQYF	TGTGCCAGCAGTGAAGCGCTTCGAGGGGGCAGTCGGTACGAGCAGTACTTC
.	TRBV12-3/TRBV12-4	TRBJ1-5	.	CASSFGAQPQHF	TGTGCCAGCAGTTTTGGGGCTCAGCCCCAGCATTTT
TRBD2	TRBV4-1	TRBJ2-7	.	CASSQGSTSGGREQYF	TGCGCCAGCAGCCAAGGTTCAACTAGCGGGGGACGCGAGCAGTACTTC
TRBD2	TRBV6-4	TRBJ2-3	.	CASSGGGGDTQYF	TGTGCCAGCAGCGGCGGGGGGGGAGATACGCAGTATTTT
.	TRBV7-9	TRBJ1-2	.	CASSGQFVFDGYTF	TGTGCCAGCAGCGGACAGTTCGTTTTTGATGGCTACACCTTC
.	TRBV9	TRBJ2-2	.	CASSVGGETGELFF	TGTGCCAGCAGCGTAGGGGGAGAAACCGGGGAGCTGTTTTTT
TRBD1	TRBV13	TRBJ2-7	.	CASSIRTGEHEQYF	TGTGCCAGCAGCATACGGACAGGGGAACACGAGCAGTACTTC
.	TRBV6-5	TRBJ1-2	.	CASSYSSGGYTF	TGTGCCAGCAGTTACTCCAGCGGGGGCTACACCTTC
.	TRBV11-2	TRBJ1-1	.	CASSLASPGQILNTEAFF	TGTGCCAGCAGCTTAGCTAGTCCGGGACAAATTTTGAACACTGAAGCTTTCTTT
.	TRBV3-1/TRBV3-2	TRBJ1-2	.	CASSQDGGPGNYGYTF	TGTGCCAGCAGCCAAGATGGCGGCCCCGGTAACTATGGCTACACCTTC
.	TRBV7-9	TRBJ2-7	.	CASRPHAADGQYF	TGTGCCAGCAGACCACACGCAGCGGACGGACAGTACTTC
.	TRBV5-1	TRBJ2-3	.	CASSWDIGDTQYF	TGCGCCAGCAGCTGGGACATCGGAGATACGCAGTATTTT
.	TRBV4-1	TRBJ2-1	once	CASRPSLERDEQFF	TGCGCCAGCAGGCCAAGCTTGGAGAGGGATGAGCAGTTCTTC
.	TRBV11-2	TRBJ2-4	.	CASSLGLRGTKNIQYF	TGTGCCAGCAGCTTAGGGCTCAGGGGAACCAAAAACATTCAGTACTTC
TRBD1	TRBV28	TRBJ1-2	.	CASSPLATGFNYGYTF	TGTGCCAGCAGTCCCCTCGCGACAGGGTTTAACTATGGCTACACCTTC
TRBD2	TRBV6-1	TRBJ2-1	few	CASSEASGGSYNEQFF	TGTGCCAGCAGTGAGGCTAGCGGGGGGTCATACAATGAGCAGTTCTTC
TRBD1	TRBV2	TRBJ2-7	.	CASRAGTDTYEQYF	TGTGCCAGCAGGGCCGGGACAGACACCTACGAGCAGTACTTC
TRBD2	TRBV5-6	TRBJ2-5	.	CASSLARTSGGPETQYF	TGTGCCAGCAGCTTGGCAAGGACTAGCGGGGGGCCAGAGACCCAGTACTTC
.	TRBV18	TRBJ1-6	.	CASSPTQGSNSPLHF	TGTGCCAGCTCACCGACCCAGGGAAGTAATTCACCCCTCCACTTT
TRBD2	TRBV5-1	TRBJ2-7	once	CASSPETSGGYEQYF	TGCGCCAGCAGCCCTGAGACTAGCGGGGGCTACGAGCAGTACTTC
.	TRBV7-3	TRBJ2-1	.	CASSPSSSTYNEQFF	TGTGCCAGCAGCCCTTCGTCGTCTACCTACAATGAGCAGTTCTTC
TRBD2	TRBV28	TRBJ2-3	.	CASSLSAGGSDTQYF	TGTGCCAGCAGTTTAAGTGCGGGGGGCTCAGATACGCAGTATTTT
.	TRBV4-2	TRBJ1-1	.	CASRQNTEAFF	TGTGCCAGCAGACAGAACACTGAAGCTTTCTTT
TRBD1	TRBV4-1	TRBJ2-3	.	CASSHARDRGTDTQYF	TGCGCCAGCAGCCACGCTCGGGACAGGGGCACAGATACGCAGTATTTT
.	TRBV2	TRBJ2-7	.	CASSEPFLPEQYF	TGTGCCAGCAGTGAACCCTTTCTTCCCGAGCAGTACTTC
.	TRBV5-1	TRBJ1-3	.	CASSIDRGNTIYF	TGCGCCAGCAGCATTGACAGGGGAAACACCATATATTTT
TRBD1	TRBV3-1/TRBV3-2	TRBJ1-2	.	CASSQASGQGGGYTF	TGTGCCAGCAGCCAGGCATCGGGACAGGGGGGCGGCTACACCTTC
.	TRBV14	TRBJ2-1	.	CASSPYSTVNEQFF	TGTGCCAGCAGCCCCTACTCGACTGTTAATGAGCAGTTCTTC
.	TRBV4-1	TRBJ2-1	.	CASSPLDNEQFF	TGCGCCAGCAGCCCCTTAGACAATGAGCAGTTCTTC